The clone carrying this T cell receptor (beta chain) came up a few times. Antigen: not known. The length of the CDR3 is 14 residues. The ends lost 8 bases at V and 7 bases at J; junction bases unmatched: 10. Looked up from germline, CDR1 is MNHNS and CDR2 is SASEGT. This specimen belongs to a study of cytomegalovirus exposure and HLA in healthy donors. General study findings and limits: Rarity characterized most TCR sequences, yet some public TCRs appeared in many donors.

A multiplex PCR was run with 60 Vbeta primers and 13 Jbeta primers. Measured with immunoSEQ multiplex PCR; TCRdb has only the in-frame clones, and not every one. The data contain 150,000 to 190,000 clones, 70% to 90% of them singletons. Specimen: PBMCs. V usage is TRBV6-1 and J usage is TRBJ1-5, with 8 bases that match TRBD1. The receptor comes from a woman between 18 and 29 years old in good health and CMV-seronegative. This CDR3 is CASDGTGTFQPQHF. Here the CDR3 DNA reads TGTGCCAGCGACGGGACAGGCACTTTCCAGCCCCAGCATTTT.